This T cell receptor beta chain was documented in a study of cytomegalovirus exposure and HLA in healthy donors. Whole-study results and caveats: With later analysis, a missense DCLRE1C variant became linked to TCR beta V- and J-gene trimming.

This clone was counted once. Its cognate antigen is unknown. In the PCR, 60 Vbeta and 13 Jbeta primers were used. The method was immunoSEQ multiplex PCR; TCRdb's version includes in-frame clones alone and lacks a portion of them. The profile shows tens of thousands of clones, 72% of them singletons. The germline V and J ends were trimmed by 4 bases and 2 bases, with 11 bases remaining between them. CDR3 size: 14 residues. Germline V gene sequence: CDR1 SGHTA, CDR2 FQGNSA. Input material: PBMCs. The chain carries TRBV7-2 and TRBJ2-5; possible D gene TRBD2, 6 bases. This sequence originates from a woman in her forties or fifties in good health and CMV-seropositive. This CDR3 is CASSYQTRQETQYF. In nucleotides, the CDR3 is TGTGCCAGCAGCTACCAGACTAGGCAAGAGACCCAGTACTTC.